This is a list of T cell receptor beta chains from one sample in a study of CD8 T cells in ankylosing spondylitis. One entry per CDR3 protein results from TCRdb running MiXCR on the 5' RACE reads. The data contain around 490,000 distinct CDR3 sequences, roughly 5% of them singletons. The sample consisted of blood, either unsorted or a sorted T cell fraction (not recorded which). These receptors were taken from a male donor with ankylosing spondylitis. CDR3s include the opening cysteine and the closing phenylalanine or tryptophan. The size entry is marked missing in some rows and otherwise reads once, few, many or a size class.

TRBJ1-2 | TRBV7-2 | few | CASSLMGGSNGYTF
TRBJ2-2 | TRBV4-1 | many | CASSPKIVPIPNTGELFF
TRBJ2-3 | TRBV7-8 | many | CASSPRLAQPDTQYF
TRBJ2-5 | TRBV28 | few | CASKLGRGVTQYF
TRBJ1-3 | TRBV6-1 | many | CAAQRQGGPGNTIYF
TRBJ2-7 | TRBV20-1 | many | CSARTGLDEQYF
TRBJ1-5 | TRBV13 | many | CASSSRGVFNQPQHF
TRBJ2-7 | TRBV5-5 | many | CASSLIPYEQYF
TRBJ2-1 | TRBV20-1 | many | CSAIGSSSGRYNEQFF
TRBJ2-7 | TRBV5-1 | few | CASSSGQVEQYF
TRBJ2-3 | TRBV27 | few | CASSSHQKRPLYTQYF
TRBJ2-1 | TRBV19 | . | CASSMGGVAEQFF
TRBJ1-1 | TRBV6-1 | many | CASSLRGIGNTEAFF
TRBJ2-3 | TRBV7-9 | . | CASSLGGTSGIGDTQYF
TRBJ2-7 | TRBV10-3 | many | CAISESLGGTYEQYF
TRBJ1-2 | TRBV7-9 | many | CASSRYLRGRGYTF
TRBJ2-7 | TRBV5-1 | many | CASSLAPGLYYEQYF
TRBJ2-7 | TRBV12-3/TRBV12-4 | few | CASSLISSEQYF
TRBJ2-5 | TRBV7-8 | many | CASSLGQGARDETQYF
TRBJ1-1 | TRBV20-1 | many | CSAPRQGRDTEAFF
TRBJ2-3 | TRBV11-2 | many | CASRRSGDTQYF
TRBJ1-1 | TRBV29-1 | many | CSAGQGVNTEAFF
TRBJ2-3 | TRBV4-3 | . | CASSQVHGRGVDTQYF
TRBJ2-2 | TRBV7-2 | many | CASSLTGQAILDGELFF
TRBJ2-7 | TRBV5-5 | many | CASSPETSYEQYF